Each of the 23 T cell receptor beta chains below was sequenced from the same sample in a study of blood T cell repertoires in COVID-19. This table comes from immunoSEQ multiplex PCR, and its TCRdb copy is limited to in-frame clones, with some not included. The sample lists approximately 300,000 clones, approximately 88% occurring once. The material sequenced was peripheral blood. The origin of the receptors is a man between 18 and 35 years old who had recovered from COVID-19.

The rearrangement joins TRBV27 to TRBJ2-3; D ambiguous. The CDR3 spans 13 residues. Per germline, CDR1 MNHEY and CDR2 SMNVEV (reference sequence). V lost 5 bases to trimming and J lost 6 bases, with 12 bases between them. Here the CDR3 DNA reads TGTGCCAGCAGTCCAGAGGCGTGGGATACGCAGTATTTT. Protein sequence: CASSPEAWDTQYF.

This chain uses TRBV7-6 with TRBJ2-3; TRBD2 agrees at 10 bases. Germline CDR1 reads SGHVS; CDR2 reads FNYEAQ. This CDR3 has 15 residues. After removal of 5 bases from V and 4 bases from J, the junction contained 6 bases not matched to a gene. The CDR3 loop reads CASSPSGGASDTQYF. CDR3 bases: TGTGCCAGCAGCCCCAGCGGGGGGGCCTCAGATACGCAGTATTTT.

V is TRBV5-8 and J is TRBJ1-5; D possibly corresponds to TRBD1 (5 bases). The length of the CDR3 is 14 residues. Germline CDR1 reads SGHTS; CDR2 reads YDEGEE. Trimming cost V 4 bases and J 2 bases, with 10 bases left between them. The CDR3 DNA reads TGTGCCAGCAGCCCCGGACACCGCAATCAGCCCCAGCATTTT. This sequence encodes CASSPGHRNQPQHF.

This chain links TRBV19 with TRBJ2-7; 7 bases agree with TRBD1. The V gene end was trimmed by 5 bases and the J gene end by 6 bases; junction bases not matched to a gene: 7. Germline V CDR1 and CDR2: LNHDA, SQIVND (reference sequence). CDR3 size: 13 residues. The CDR3 nucleotides read TGTGCCAGTAGTTTACCCCCAGGGGGCGAGCAGTACTTC. Amino acid sequence: CASSLPPGGEQYF. Based on the CDR3 plus reference TRBV19 and TRBJ2-7, the full variable domain is DGGITQSPKYLFRKEGQNVTLSCEQNLNHDAMYWYRQDPGQGLRLIYYSQIVNDFQKGDIAEGYSVSREKKESFPLTVTSAQKNPTAFYLCASSLPPGGEQYFGPGTRLTVT.

The rearrangement uses TRBV10-3 and TRBJ2-3, with 8 bases lining up with TRBD2. The germline V gene encodes CDR1 ENHRY and CDR2 SYGVKD. The V gene end was trimmed by 6 bases and the J gene end by 1 base; junction bases not matched to a gene: 15. CDR3 length: 18 residues. CDR3 bases: TGTGCCATCAGCCCCTATGGGGAGCGGGAGAGGGGCACAGATACGCAGTATTTT. Amino acid sequence: CAISPYGERERGTDTQYF.

The J gene is TRBJ2-7, the V gene TRBV19, with 9 bases aligning to TRBD1. Germline V lookup: CDR1 LNHDA, CDR2 SQIVND (reference sequence). The CDR3 spans 15 residues. V shed 5 bases and J 0 bases; nucleotides not matched to a gene: 5. CDR3 region: CASSRTGASSYEQYF. The CDR3 nucleotides are TGTGCCAGTAGTCGGACAGGGGCCTCCTCCTACGAGCAGTACTTC. The full variable domain, completed using reference TRBV19 and TRBJ2-7, is DGGITQSPKYLFRKEGQNVTLSCEQNLNHDAMYWYRQDPGQGLRLIYYSQIVNDFQKGDIAEGYSVSREKKESFPLTVTSAQKNPTAFYLCASSRTGASSYEQYFGPGTRLTVT.

V gene TRBV18 combines with J gene TRBJ1-3, with 8 bases that match TRBD1. The CDR3 is 16 residues long. Losses at the gene ends were 3 bases for V and 1 base for J; bases not matched to a gene: 5. Germline values: CDR1 KGHSH, CDR2 LQKENI. CDR3 coding DNA: TGTGCCAGCTCACCGAAGACAGGGGCATCTGGAAACACCATATATTTT. This sequence encodes CASSPKTGASGNTIYF.

This rearrangement joins TRBV12-3 or TRBV12-4 to TRBJ2-5; D gene ambiguous. Trimming left V 8 bases short and J 2 bases short, with 12 bases between. CDR3 size: 13 residues. DNA for the CDR3: TGTGCCAGCTCTGGGCATTCGCAAGAGACCCAGTACTTC. The encoded protein is CASSGHSQETQYF.

V gene TRBV12-3 or TRBV12-4 combines with J gene TRBJ1-1; D uncertain. CDR3 length: 13 residues. Trimming removed 2 bases at V and 0 bases at J, with 4 bases between. CDR3 loop: CASSLQMNTEAFF. CDR3 sequence (DNA): TGTGCCAGCAGTTTACAGATGAACACTGAAGCTTTCTTT.

V usage is TRBV12-3 or TRBV12-4 and J usage is TRBJ2-7; 9 nucleotides line up with TRBD1. The CDR3 spans 13 residues. V lost 4 bases to trimming and J lost 3 bases; unmatched junction nucleotides: 1. The CDR3 DNA reads as TGTGCCAGCAGTTCGACAGGGGGCTACGAGCAGTACTTC. Translating it yields CASSSTGGYEQYF.

With respect to this clone: Other DNA sequences in the sample encode the same CDR3. The V call is TRBV7-3, the J call TRBJ2-5, with TRBD2 matching 9 bases. This CDR3 has 14 residues. Trimming at V came to 2 bases and at J to 2 bases, leaving 0 bases not matched to a gene. CDR1 and CDR2 from the germline V gene are SGHTA and FQGTGA. The CDR3: CASSLAGGQETQYF. CDR3 coding DNA: TGTGCCAGCAGCTTAGCGGGGGGGCAAGAGACCCAGTACTTC.

For the CDR3, the DNA is TGCAGTGCTAGTCGGGGGACGTTTTATCAGCCCCAGCATTTT. Residues: CSASRGTFYQPQHF. The chain employs TRBV20-1 and TRBJ1-5; a possible D gene is TRBD1 (5 bases). This CDR3 spans 14 amino acids. V was clipped by 3 bases and J by 5 bases, with 14 bases between them. Germline CDR1 DFQATT, CDR2 SNEGSKA (reference sequence).

The CDR3 DNA reads TGTGCCAGCAGCGTAGACGCGGAGGGTTCACCCCTCCACTTT. Translating it yields CASSVDAEGSPLHF. The V gene is TRBV9, the J gene TRBJ1-6; D is uncertain. The germline gives CDR1 SGDLS, CDR2 YYNGEE. The CDR3 extends over 14 amino acids. Deletions cut 0 bases from V and 9 bases from J, with 10 bases between.

This clone was counted a single time. This rearrangement joins TRBV18 to TRBJ2-5, with D perhaps TRBD2 (7 bases). The CDR3 extends over 15 amino acids. Germline CDR1 is KGHSH and CDR2 is LQKENI. Trimming removed 3 bases from V and 5 bases from J, with 16 bases in between. The CDR3 protein is CASSPPTGGRETQYF. The CDR3 nucleotides are TGTGCCAGCTCACCTCCCACGGGGGGCCGGGAGACCCAGTACTTC.

Here the CDR3 DNA reads TGTGCCAGTAGTATAGAACTAGCGGCCTACAATGAGCAGTTCTTC. Translating it yields CASSIELAAYNEQFF. The rearrangement links TRBV19 to TRBJ2-1, with 8 bases matching TRBD2. After removal of 0 bases from V and 2 bases from J, the junction contained 0 bases not matched to a gene. Germline V lookup: CDR1 LNHDA, CDR2 SQIVND (reference sequence). The CDR3 extends over 15 amino acids.

As to this clone: The identical CDR3 is also encoded by other nucleotide sequences in the sample. The V and J genes are TRBV25-1 and TRBJ1-3, with D hard to call. Trimming left V 0 bases short and J 1 base short, with 7 bases between. The CDR3 runs to 15 residues. Germline CDR1 and CDR2: MGHDK and SYGVNS. The CDR3 is CASSEYRSSGNTIYF. The CDR3 DNA sequence: TGTGCCAGCAGTGAATATAGGAGTTCTGGAAACACCATATATTTT.

The rearrangement joins TRBV2 to TRBJ2-7, with D possibly being TRBD2 (5 bases). There are 13 residues in the CDR3. Looked up from germline, CDR1 is SNHLY and CDR2 is FYNNEI. The ends were cut back, 10 bases at V and 0 bases at J, with 13 bases in the middle. Here the CDR3 reads CATTSGSSYEQYF. The DNA for the CDR3 is TGTGCCACAACCAGCGGTAGCTCCTACGAGCAGTACTTC.

This chain links TRBV5-1 with TRBJ2-1, with D maybe TRBD2 (6 bases). There are 13 residues in the CDR3. V was trimmed by 8 bases and J by 6 bases, leaving 15 bases between them. Germline CDR1 and CDR2: SGHRS and YFSETQ. The CDR3 coding sequence is TGCGCCAGTTCGGCGGGATCGAGCAATGAGCAGTTCTTC. Its protein product is CASSAGSSNEQFF.

V and J are TRBV5-8 and TRBJ2-5, with D perhaps TRBD2 (6 bases). The CDR3 extends over 15 amino acids. Trimming took off 0 bases at V and 2 bases at J, with 11 bases between the two ends. Per the germline V gene, CDR1 is SGHTS and CDR2 is YDEGEE. The CDR3 DNA reads TGTGCCAGCAGCTTGGGGTCTGGGGGGCAAGAGACCCAGTACTTC. Its protein product is CASSLGSGGQETQYF.

This chain joins TRBV6-1 and TRBJ2-1, with 12 bases identical to TRBD2. Germline V gene data show CDR1 as MNHNS and CDR2 as SASEGT. The V gene end was trimmed by 2 bases and the J gene end by 2 bases; junction bases not matched to a gene: 4. This CDR3 is built from 17 residues. CDR3 DNA sequence: TGTGCCAGCAGTGAATTACGACTAGCGGGGGCCTACAATGAGCAGTTCTTC. This sequence encodes CASSELRLAGAYNEQFF.

The CDR3 DNA reads as TGTGCCAGCAGCTTGGCCGGGAGTCGGAGCTACACCTTC. Translating it yields CASSLAGSRSYTF. The genes are TRBV5-6 and TRBJ1-2; D unclear. Germline V gene lookup returns CDR1 SGHDT and CDR2 YYEEEE. The CDR3 covers 13 residues. The V end lost 0 bases, the J end lost 9 bases, and 12 bases lay between the germline ends.

J is TRBJ1-1 and V is TRBV19; weak D call: TRBD1 (5 bases). The germline V and J ends were trimmed by 3 bases and 7 bases, with 18 bases remaining between them. The germline V gene encodes CDR1 LNHDA and CDR2 SQIVND (reference sequence). The CDR3 length is 15 residues. CDR3 sequence reads: CASSMWSGSNHEAFF. The CDR3 nucleotides read TGTGCCAGTAGTATGTGGTCAGGGTCGAACCATGAAGCTTTCTTT.

The chain joins TRBV6-1 to TRBJ2-3; TRBD1 is a possible D gene (5 bases). Trimming left V 0 bases short and J 1 base short, with 17 bases between. Germline loops: CDR1 MNHNS, CDR2 SASEGT. The CDR3 runs 18 residues. The CDR3, as DNA: TGTGCCAGCAGTGAAGCGCTCGAAGGGGCTCTACGCACAGATACGCAGTATTTT. Translation gives CASSEALEGALRTDTQYF.